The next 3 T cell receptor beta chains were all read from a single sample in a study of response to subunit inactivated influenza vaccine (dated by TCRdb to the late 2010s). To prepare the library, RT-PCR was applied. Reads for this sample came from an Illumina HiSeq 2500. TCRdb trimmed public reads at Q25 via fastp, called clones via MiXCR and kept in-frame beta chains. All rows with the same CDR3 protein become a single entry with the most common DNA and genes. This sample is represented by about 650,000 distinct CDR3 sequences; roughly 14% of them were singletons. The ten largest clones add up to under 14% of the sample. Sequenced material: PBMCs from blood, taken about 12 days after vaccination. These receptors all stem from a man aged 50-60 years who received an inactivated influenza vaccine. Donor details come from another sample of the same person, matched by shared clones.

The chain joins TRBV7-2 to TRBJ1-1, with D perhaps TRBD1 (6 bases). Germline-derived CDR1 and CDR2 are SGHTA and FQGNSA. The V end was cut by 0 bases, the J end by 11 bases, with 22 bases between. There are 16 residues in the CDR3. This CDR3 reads CASSLASVGALSKAFF. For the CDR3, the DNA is TGTGCCAGCAGCTTAGCGTCGGTGGGGGCTCTTTCGAAGGCTTTCTTT.

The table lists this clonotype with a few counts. The CDR3 DNA reads TGTGCCAGCAGACCTAGCGGGGGGTACTACAATGAGCAGTTCTTC. This encodes CASRPSGGYYNEQFF. The gene calls are TRBV7-2 and TRBJ2-1; 11 nucleotides agree with TRBD2. The V gene's germline CDR1 is SGHTA and CDR2 FQGNSA. Losses at the gene ends were 6 bases for V and 3 bases for J; bases not matched to a gene: 4. The CDR3 runs 15 residues.

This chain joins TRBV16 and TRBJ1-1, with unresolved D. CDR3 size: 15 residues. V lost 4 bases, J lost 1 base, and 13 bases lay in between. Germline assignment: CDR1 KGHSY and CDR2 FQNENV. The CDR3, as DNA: TGTGCCAGCAGCCCTGAGGGCCGGTCGAACACTGAAGCTTTCTTT. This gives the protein CASSPEGRSNTEAFF.